The 20 T cell receptor beta chains in this list originate from one sample, sequenced in a study of Ad26.COV2.S vaccination and SARS-CoV-2 variants (dated by TCRdb to the early 2020s). Library preparation was by the immunoSEQ multiplex PCR assay. TCRdb took this table from immuneACCESS and kept in-frame rearrangements with V and J called. Such tables lack part of the clones; where checked against another copy, unresolved V genes explain under half of the gap, and the rest is unexplained. The sample table shows 400,000 to 500,000 clones, and around nine tenths are seen once. The ten most abundant clones make up 3.6% of the sample. Sample treatment or condition, as interpreted from the label and publication: roughly 18 received Ad26.COV2.S at low or high dose, single or two shots; about 5 received placebo; per-sample allocation not given. Repertoires of vaccine and placebo recipients were sequenced from samples collected on day 63 after the first injection.

This material consisted of peripheral blood, taken in a trial of Ad26.COV2.S vaccine versus placebo. The source of these receptors is a person between 18 and 65 years old who received the Ad26.COV2.S COVID-19 vaccine or a placebo.

This chain connects TRBV29-1 to TRBJ2-3; a weak D match, TRBD2 (5 bases). Trimming took off 5 bases at V and 7 bases at J, with 16 bases between the two ends. The CDR3 is made up of 13 amino acids. Per the germline V gene, CDR1 is SQVTM and CDR2 is ANQGSEA. CDR3 sequence: CSVSGDYRYTQYF. CDR3 nucleotide sequence: TGCAGCGTTTCAGGAGACTACCGATATACGCAGTATTTT.

V gene TRBV6-1 combines with J gene TRBJ2-5; tentative D call: TRBD2 (8 bases). CDR1 MNHNS and CDR2 SASEGT come from the germline V gene. The CDR3 extends over 17 amino acids. The V end lost 4 bases, the J end lost 5 bases, and 23 bases lay between the germline ends. The CDR3 protein is CASSVNRGAGGRETQYF. In DNA, the CDR3 is TGTGCCAGCAGTGTCAACAGGGGTGCGGGGGGAAGGGAGACCCAGTACTTC.

The chain couples TRBV5-5 to TRBJ2-2, with 8 nucleotides matching TRBD1. This CDR3 is built from 15 residues. The V gene end was trimmed by 5 bases and the J gene end by 4 bases; junction bases not matched to a gene: 7. Germline V lookup: CDR1 SGHKS, CDR2 YYEKEE (reference sequence). This chain's CDR3 is CASRTGQGVTGELFF. DNA of the CDR3: TGTGCCAGCAGAACCGGACAGGGCGTCACCGGGGAGCTGTTTTTT.

The chain links TRBV5-5 to TRBJ1-1; D gene uncertain. Germline V lookup: CDR1 SGHKS, CDR2 YYEKEE (reference sequence). This CDR3 contains 12 residues. The V gene lost 7 bases and the J gene lost 3 bases, with 10 bases spanning the gap. The CDR3 here is CASHHVDTEAFF. The CDR3 DNA reads as TGTGCCAGCCATCACGTGGACACTGAAGCTTTCTTT.

CDR3 bases: TGTGCCAGCAGCTTGGACAGGGGGGTCCCTGGAAACACCATATATTTT. This translates into CASSLDRGVPGNTIYF. The chain couples TRBV5-6 to TRBJ1-3, with 8 bases that match TRBD1. The CDR3 loop spans 16 amino acids. The V and J ends lost 0 bases and 2 bases, in that order; junction bases with no gene match: 4. The germline V gene encodes CDR1 SGHDT and CDR2 YYEEEE.

V and J are TRBV11-2 and TRBJ1-1; D not certain. V was cut by 0 bases and J by 1 base, with 12 bases left in between. The CDR3 extends over 16 amino acids. Germline V CDR1 and CDR2: SGHAT, FQNNGV. For the CDR3, the DNA is TGTGCCAGCAGCTTAGATCCGAGGAGGAAGAACACTGAAGCTTTCTTT. Translation gives CASSLDPRRKNTEAFF.

The genes are TRBV5-1 and TRBJ1-4, with a weak D call TRBD1 (6 bases). CDR3 length: 14 amino acids. V shed 1 base and J shed 6 bases, with 10 bases lying between them. In germline, CDR1 is SGHRS, CDR2 YFSETQ. The chain's CDR3 is CASSLRGADEKLFF. The CDR3 coding sequence is TGCGCCAGCAGCTTGCGGGGGGCTGATGAAAAACTGTTTTTT.

The V gene is TRBV6-2 or TRBV6-3, the J gene TRBJ1-1; 7 bases line up with TRBD1. With 6 bases clipped from V and 0 bases from J, the junction kept 10 bases outside the gene matches. Germline CDR1 reads MNHEY; CDR2 reads SVGEGT. This CDR3 has 16 residues. DNA of the CDR3: TGTGCCAGCAGCCGCCACCTGACAGGGCTGAACACTGAAGCTTTCTTT. This encodes CASSRHLTGLNTEAFF.

This chain links TRBV21-1 with TRBJ2-7; TRBD1, the table's D call, was not compared with the DNA. TRBV21-1 is flagged as a pseudogene. This CDR3 is 17 amino acids long. The CDR3 nucleotides are TGTGCCAGCAGCAGCGGGCGTGGGACAGGGGATACCGACGAGCAGTACTTC. Amino acid sequence: CASSSGRGTGDTDEQYF.

This clone was seen only a few times. The V call is TRBV6-4, the J call TRBJ2-1; 11 bases are shared with TRBD1. The V and J ends lost 3 bases and 6 bases, in that order; junction bases with no gene match: 1. The CDR3 is 14 residues long. Germline lookup yields CDR1 MRHNA and CDR2 SNTAGT. The CDR3: CASSEGTGGNEQFF. CDR3 coding DNA: TGTGCCAGCAGTGAGGGGACAGGGGGCAATGAGCAGTTCTTC.

The chain has TRBV7-8 and TRBJ2-7, with no clear D. Trimming pared 5 bases from V and 1 base from J, leaving 6 bases between. Germline-derived CDR1 and CDR2 are SGHVS and FQNEAQ. This CDR3 contains 12 residues. CDR3 sequence: CASSGQSYEQYF. DNA for the CDR3: TGTGCCAGCAGCGGGCAGTCCTACGAGCAGTACTTC.

This clone was detected once. This chain joins TRBV4-1 and TRBJ2-5; 7 nucleotides line up with TRBD2. CDR1 MGHRA and CDR2 YSYEKL come from the germline V gene. After removal of 3 bases from V and 2 bases from J, the junction contained 6 bases not matched to a gene. This CDR3 spans 15 amino acids. CDR3: CASSHASSGQETQYF. The DNA for the CDR3 is TGCGCCAGCAGCCATGCCAGTAGCGGGCAAGAGACCCAGTACTTC.

This chain uses TRBV14 with TRBJ1-2, with TRBD1 as a possible D gene (6 bases). Trimming pared 2 bases from V and 8 bases from J, leaving 12 bases between. The CDR3 runs 13 residues. Germline V CDR1 and CDR2: SGHDN, FVKESK. This CDR3 is CASSQTTGFGYTF. The CDR3 bases are TGTGCCAGCAGCCAAACAACAGGGTTCGGCTACACCTTC.

This clone was seen once. This sequence joins TRBV4-3 and TRBJ2-7, with 7 positions matching TRBD2. This CDR3 region has 17 residues. With V trimmed by 1 base and J by 1 base, 10 bases remained unmatched. CDR1 LGHNA and CDR2 YSLEER come from the germline V gene. In DNA, the CDR3 is TGCGCCAGCAGCCAAGTCGTCGGCGGGGGATCTTCCTACGAGCAGTACTTC. It specifies CASSQVVGGGSSYEQYF.

The J gene is TRBJ1-2, the V gene TRBV7-3; maybe TRBD1 (6 bases). Germline assignment: CDR1 SGHTA and CDR2 FQGTGA. V was pared by 5 bases and J by 8 bases, with 30 bases between. CDR3 length equals 18 residues. The CDR3 protein is CASSRTEKGNRVGGGYTF. In DNA form, the CDR3 reads TGTGCCAGCAGCCGAACCGAAAAAGGCAACAGGGTAGGAGGGGGCTACACCTTC.

The J gene is TRBJ1-2, the V gene TRBV24-1; D gene ambiguous. Germline CDR1 reads KGHDR; CDR2 reads SFDVKD. The CDR3 is made up of 11 amino acids. V was cut by 6 bases and J by 6 bases, with 7 bases left in between. The CDR3 is CATSSGNGYTF. As DNA, the CDR3 is TGTGCCACCAGTAGTGGGAATGGCTACACCTTC.

The chain combines TRBV5-3 with TRBJ2-7; D is unclear. TRBV5-3 falls under the ORF class, with uncertain function. The ends were cut back, 0 bases at V and 2 bases at J, with 9 bases in the middle. The CDR3 runs 14 residues. This chain's CDR3 is CARSLAMTPYEQYF. CDR3 DNA sequence: TGTGCCAGAAGCTTGGCCATGACACCCTACGAGCAGTACTTC.

The genes are TRBV29-1 and TRBJ2-3, with 7 positions matching TRBD2. The germline V gene encodes CDR1 SQVTM and CDR2 ANQGSEA. Trimming took 7 bases from V and 1 from J; bases not matched to a gene: 8. The CDR3 has 14 residues. In DNA form, the CDR3 reads TGCAGCGCTGCCGGGGCGGGGGGCACAGATACGCAGTATTTT. Translated, it gives CSAAGAGGTDTQYF.

Only one count was recorded for this clone. The genes are TRBV4-1 and TRBJ1-1; D is possibly TRBD1 (6 bases). In germline, CDR1 is MGHRA, CDR2 YSYEKL. The CDR3 is made up of 19 amino acids. Trimming shortened V by 5 bases and J by 0 bases, and 25 bases separated the two germline ends. For the CDR3, the DNA is TGCGCCAGCAGCGGCCCGGGCAGGGGTCGGAAACTAATGAACACTGAAGCTTTCTTT. Protein sequence: CASSGPGRGRKLMNTEAFF.

The J gene is TRBJ2-1, the V gene TRBV30; TRBD2 aligns across 15 bases. The V gene end was trimmed by 1 base and the J gene end by 5 bases; junction bases not matched to a gene: 9. There are 18 residues in the CDR3. CDR1 is GTSNPN, CDR2 SVGIG, per germline (reference sequence). The chain's CDR3 is CAWSEFSGTSGGNNEQFF. The CDR3 DNA reads as TGTGCCTGGAGTGAATTCTCAGGGACTAGCGGGGGGAACAATGAGCAGTTCTTC.